The rows below give T cell receptor beta chains drawn from one sample of a study of blood T cells in healthy people across ages. TCRdb analysed the 5' RACE reads with MiXCR anew, one entry per CDR3 protein. The repertoire holds about 540,000 distinct CDR3 sequences, with 24% as singletons. The sample was also linked to a second study, of T cells of mothers and their children.

The sequenced sample was blood. The receptors were gathered from a boy between 5 and 17 years old in good health. Each CDR3 is given with its conserved first and last residue. Each record gives: CDR3 DNA, CDR3 protein, J gene, V gene, clone size, D gene. A D gene is named only where the DNA matches it firmly. Clone size is given for some rows only: seen once, a few or many times, or a class if the clone is expanded.

CDR3nt: TGCAGTGCTGGAAAGGGTGGTCCTGGGGCCAACGTCCTGACTTTC
CDR3aa: CSAGKGGPGANVLTF
j_gene: TRBJ2-6
v_gene: TRBV20-1
abundance: -
d_gene: -

CDR3nt: TGTGCCAGCAGCCGAACGGCCGGGGAGCTGTTTTTT
CDR3aa: CASSRTAGELFF
j_gene: TRBJ2-2
v_gene: TRBV3-1
abundance: few
d_gene: -

CDR3nt: TGTGCCAGCAGTTTAACTTTGGGCAGGGCCAGAATGAACACTGAAGCTTTCTTT
CDR3aa: CASSLTLGRARMNTEAFF
j_gene: TRBJ1-1
v_gene: TRBV12-3/TRBV12-4
abundance: -
d_gene: -

CDR3nt: TGCAGTGCACGGGCCAAGAGCTCCTACGAGCAGTACTTC
CDR3aa: CSARAKSSYEQYF
j_gene: TRBJ2-7
v_gene: TRBV20-1
abundance: few
d_gene: -

CDR3nt: TGTGCCAGCAGCGCGGATATCTACGAGCAGTACTTC
CDR3aa: CASSADIYEQYF
j_gene: TRBJ2-7
v_gene: TRBV7-2
abundance: few
d_gene: -

CDR3nt: TGTGCCACCAGCAGAGAGGCCGGGATGCGGGAGACCCAGTACTTC
CDR3aa: CATSREAGMRETQYF
j_gene: TRBJ2-5
v_gene: TRBV15
abundance: few
d_gene: -

CDR3nt: TGTGCCAGCAGCTATAGGACAGAGAACACCGGGGAGCTGTTTTTT
CDR3aa: CASSYRTENTGELFF
j_gene: TRBJ2-2
v_gene: TRBV7-2
abundance: few
d_gene: -

CDR3nt: TGTGCCAGCAGCTTAGTGCCCCGGGGGGGCCAAGAGACCCAGTACTTC
CDR3aa: CASSLVPRGGQETQYF
j_gene: TRBJ2-5
v_gene: TRBV7-2
abundance: few
d_gene: TRBD2

CDR3nt: TGTGCCAGCAGTTCAAGTAAGGGGTCGACACCCCTCCACTTT
CDR3aa: CASSSSKGSTPLHF
j_gene: TRBJ1-6
v_gene: TRBV6-5
abundance: few
d_gene: -

CDR3nt: TGTGCCAGCAGTTATGGGGACAGGGTTAACAATGAGCAGTTCTTC
CDR3aa: CASSYGDRVNNEQFF
j_gene: TRBJ2-1
v_gene: TRBV6-5
abundance: few
d_gene: TRBD1

CDR3nt: TGTGCCAGCAGCTTGATCGGCTTAGGGGGTAGAGGGGGCACAGATACGCAGTATTTT
CDR3aa: CASSLIGLGGRGGTDTQYF
j_gene: TRBJ2-3
v_gene: TRBV13
abundance: -
d_gene: -

CDR3nt: TGTGCCAGCAGTTTATCCCGGGGGGCCCAAGAGACCCAGTACTTC
CDR3aa: CASSLSRGAQETQYF
j_gene: TRBJ2-5
v_gene: TRBV27
abundance: -
d_gene: -

CDR3nt: TGTGCCAGCAGCACCTCCGGGACTAGCAGTCACCAAGAGACCCAGTACTTC
CDR3aa: CASSTSGTSSHQETQYF
j_gene: TRBJ2-5
v_gene: TRBV6-1
abundance: few
d_gene: TRBD2

CDR3nt: TGTGCCAGCAGCCAAGAGGTCCTAATCTCCTACAATGAGCAGTTCTTC
CDR3aa: CASSQEVLISYNEQFF
j_gene: TRBJ2-1
v_gene: TRBV3-1
abundance: few
d_gene: -

CDR3nt: TGTGCCAGCAGAAATCCCCTAGCGAATGAGCAGTTCTTC
CDR3aa: CASRNPLANEQFF
j_gene: TRBJ2-1
v_gene: TRBV4-2
abundance: few
d_gene: -

CDR3nt: TGCAGTGCCGCCGGGACTTCCCCCGCGAACACCGGGGAGCTGTTTTTT
CDR3aa: CSAAGTSPANTGELFF
j_gene: TRBJ2-2
v_gene: TRBV20-1
abundance: -
d_gene: -

CDR3nt: TGTGCCAGCAGTCAGAGCGGGGGCAGCCAGGAGACCCAGTACTTC
CDR3aa: CASSQSGGSQETQYF
j_gene: TRBJ2-5
v_gene: TRBV6-5
abundance: few
d_gene: TRBD2

CDR3nt: TGTGCCAGCAGTTTAGCCGCATCCTCTGGGGCCAACGTCCTGACTTTC
CDR3aa: CASSLAASSGANVLTF
j_gene: TRBJ2-6
v_gene: TRBV27
abundance: few
d_gene: -

CDR3nt: TGTGCCAGCACAGGGGGTTCTGGAAACACCATATATTTT
CDR3aa: CASTGGSGNTIYF
j_gene: TRBJ1-3
v_gene: TRBV28
abundance: once
d_gene: TRBD1

CDR3nt: TGTGCCTGGCTCTCCTCTGGAAACACCATATATTTT
CDR3aa: CAWLSSGNTIYF
j_gene: TRBJ1-3
v_gene: TRBV30
abundance: -
d_gene: -

CDR3nt: TGTGCCAGCAGTGCCGAAGGGTACGGGCAGTTCTTC
CDR3aa: CASSAEGYGQFF
j_gene: TRBJ2-1
v_gene: TRBV25-1
abundance: many
d_gene: -

CDR3nt: TGCGCCAGCAGCCAAGCCCCTGACAGTTCCCAGTACTTC
CDR3aa: CASSQAPDSSQYF
j_gene: TRBJ2-7
v_gene: TRBV4-3
abundance: few
d_gene: -

CDR3nt: TGTGCCAGCGAAGAGGTGGACACCGGGGAGCTGTTTTTT
CDR3aa: CASEEVDTGELFF
j_gene: TRBJ2-2
v_gene: TRBV7-6
abundance: -
d_gene: -

CDR3nt: TGTGCCAGCAGCCAAGAAGTGTCGGCCCTCTTCTACGAGCAGTACTTC
CDR3aa: CASSQEVSALFYEQYF
j_gene: TRBJ2-7
v_gene: TRBV3-1
abundance: -
d_gene: -

CDR3nt: TGTGCCAGCAGCCTATTAGGACAGGGGAACTATGGCTACACCTTC
CDR3aa: CASSLLGQGNYGYTF
j_gene: TRBJ1-2
v_gene: TRBV3-1
abundance: -
d_gene: TRBD1

CDR3nt: TGCAGTGGACTAATCTACCCCTATGAAGCTTTCTTT
CDR3aa: CSGLIYPYEAFF
j_gene: TRBJ1-1
v_gene: TRBV20-1
abundance: -
d_gene: -

CDR3nt: TGTGCCAGCAGCCAAGATCGAGGGACTAGCGGAAACAATGAGCAGTTCTTC
CDR3aa: CASSQDRGTSGNNEQFF
j_gene: TRBJ2-1
v_gene: TRBV14
abundance: few
d_gene: TRBD2

CDR3nt: TGTGCCAGCAGCCAAGATGTGGGGGGCTGGTCCCCTACGGGCTATGGCTACACCTTC
CDR3aa: CASSQDVGGWSPTGYGYTF
j_gene: TRBJ1-2
v_gene: TRBV14
abundance: -
d_gene: -

CDR3nt: TGTGCCAGCAGCTTGCGACGGGAGGGTCGTGGCTACACCTTC
CDR3aa: CASSLRREGRGYTF
j_gene: TRBJ1-2
v_gene: TRBV7-2
abundance: -
d_gene: -

CDR3nt: TGTGCCAGCAGCCCAACGGGACAGGGAGCCTCGAATGAGCAGTTCTTC
CDR3aa: CASSPTGQGASNEQFF
j_gene: TRBJ2-1
v_gene: TRBV3-1
abundance: -
d_gene: TRBD1

CDR3nt: TGTGCCAGCAGTGACGCCGCGGGGGGCGATACGCAGTATTTT
CDR3aa: CASSDAAGGDTQYF
j_gene: TRBJ2-3
v_gene: TRBV6-4
abundance: few
d_gene: TRBD2

CDR3nt: TGCAGCGTTGAAAGTACACGCCCCCCTTCCGGAGATACGCAGTATTTT
CDR3aa: CSVESTRPPSGDTQYF
j_gene: TRBJ2-3
v_gene: TRBV29-1
abundance: -
d_gene: -

CDR3nt: TGCAGTGCTACCGGGACAATCGGGTACGAGCAGTACTTC
CDR3aa: CSATGTIGYEQYF
j_gene: TRBJ2-7
v_gene: TRBV20-1
abundance: -
d_gene: -

CDR3nt: TGTGCCAGCAGCAAAGTCGAGACTAGCGATGGAGATACGCAGTATTTT
CDR3aa: CASSKVETSDGDTQYF
j_gene: TRBJ2-3
v_gene: TRBV21-1
abundance: -
d_gene: -

CDR3nt: TGTGCCAGCAGTATCTCCGGGGCAGGGGGCTTTAACTATGGCTACACCTTC
CDR3aa: CASSISGAGGFNYGYTF
j_gene: TRBJ1-2
v_gene: TRBV6-5
abundance: -
d_gene: TRBD1

CDR3nt: TGTGCCAGCAGCAAAATGGCAGGAAATTCCTACGAGCAGTACTTC
CDR3aa: CASSKMAGNSYEQYF
j_gene: TRBJ2-7
v_gene: TRBV21-1
abundance: -
d_gene: -

CDR3nt: TGCAGTGCTAGCAAGTTGGGCCGTAGCACAGATACGCAGTATTTT
CDR3aa: CSASKLGRSTDTQYF
j_gene: TRBJ2-3
v_gene: TRBV20-1
abundance: few
d_gene: -

CDR3nt: TGTGCCAGCAGCTTAGAGGTTAGCGGGCCCTCTGGGGCCAACGTCCTGACTTTC
CDR3aa: CASSLEVSGPSGANVLTF
j_gene: TRBJ2-6
v_gene: TRBV7-6
abundance: -
d_gene: TRBD2

CDR3nt: TGTGCCAGCAGTTCCGGGACTAGCGTCCACAATGAGCAGTTCTTC
CDR3aa: CASSSGTSVHNEQFF
j_gene: TRBJ2-1
v_gene: TRBV27
abundance: -
d_gene: TRBD2

CDR3nt: TGTGCCAGCAGCCGCGGGACTAGCGGGAGGAGGGGGCAGTTCTTC
CDR3aa: CASSRGTSGRRGQFF
j_gene: TRBJ2-1
v_gene: TRBV12-3/TRBV12-4
abundance: few
d_gene: TRBD2

CDR3nt: TGCAGCGTTGAAGATCCCGACAGGCTAGGGACCCAGTACTTC
CDR3aa: CSVEDPDRLGTQYF
j_gene: TRBJ2-5
v_gene: TRBV29-1
abundance: many
d_gene: -

CDR3nt: TGCGCCAGCAGCTTGATACCGGGACTAGCGGGTCGGGGAGCTGAGACCCAGTACTTC
CDR3aa: CASSLIPGLAGRGAETQYF
j_gene: TRBJ2-5
v_gene: TRBV5-1
abundance: -
d_gene: TRBD2

CDR3nt: TGCAGCGTTGCTGACGGAAACACCGGGGAGCTGTTTTTT
CDR3aa: CSVADGNTGELFF
j_gene: TRBJ2-2
v_gene: TRBV29-1
abundance: -
d_gene: -

CDR3nt: TGTGCCAGCAGCCCAAAATCCGGGACGGGCTATGGCTACACCTTC
CDR3aa: CASSPKSGTGYGYTF
j_gene: TRBJ1-2
v_gene: TRBV7-2
abundance: -
d_gene: -

CDR3nt: TGTGCCAGCAGTTACCTTGGTGGGGAGCAGTACTTC
CDR3aa: CASSYLGGEQYF
j_gene: TRBJ2-7
v_gene: TRBV6-2/TRBV6-3
abundance: many
d_gene: -